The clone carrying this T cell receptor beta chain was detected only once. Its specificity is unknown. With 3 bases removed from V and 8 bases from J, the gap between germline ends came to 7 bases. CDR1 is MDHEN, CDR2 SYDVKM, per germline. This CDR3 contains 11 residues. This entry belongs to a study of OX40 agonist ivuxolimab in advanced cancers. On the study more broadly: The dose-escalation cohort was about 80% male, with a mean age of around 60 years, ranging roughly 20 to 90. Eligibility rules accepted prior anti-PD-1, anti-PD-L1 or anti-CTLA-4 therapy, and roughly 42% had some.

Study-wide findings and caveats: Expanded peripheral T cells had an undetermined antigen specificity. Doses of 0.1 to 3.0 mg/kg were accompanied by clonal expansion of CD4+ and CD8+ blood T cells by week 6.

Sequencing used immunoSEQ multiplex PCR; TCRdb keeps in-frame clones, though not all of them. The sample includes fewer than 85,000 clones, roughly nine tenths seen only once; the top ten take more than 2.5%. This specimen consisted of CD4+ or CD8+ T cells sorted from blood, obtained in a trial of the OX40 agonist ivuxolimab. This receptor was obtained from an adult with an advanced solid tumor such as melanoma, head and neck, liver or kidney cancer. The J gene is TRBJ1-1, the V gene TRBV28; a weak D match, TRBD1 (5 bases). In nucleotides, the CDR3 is TGTGCCAGCAGTTTCGGGGACGAAGCTTTCTTT. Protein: CASSFGDEAFF.